This entry features one T cell receptor beta chain sequence. This sample stems from a study of CD8+ T cells in alopecia areata. Investigators isolated RNA and reverse transcribed it into cDNA to act as the sequencing template. Measured with immunoSEQ multiplex PCR; TCRdb has only the in-frame clones, and not every one. The table has 120,000 or so clones, roughly 57% seen once. Treatment denoted: oral pan-JAK inhibitor, 5-10 mg twice daily. Per germline, CDR1 SQVTM and CDR2 ANQGSEA. V was cut by 3 bases and J by 3 bases, with 9 bases left in between. The CDR3 consists of 13 residues. The specimen was CD4+ T cells sorted from blood, collected at week 4, from a patient treated with tofacitinib. The sequence came from a human donor with alopecia areata. The gene calls are TRBV29-1 and TRBJ1-3; D is unclear. The CDR3 DNA reads TGCAGCGTTGAGGGATCGCTTGGAAACACCATATATTTT. Translating gives CSVEGSLGNTIYF.